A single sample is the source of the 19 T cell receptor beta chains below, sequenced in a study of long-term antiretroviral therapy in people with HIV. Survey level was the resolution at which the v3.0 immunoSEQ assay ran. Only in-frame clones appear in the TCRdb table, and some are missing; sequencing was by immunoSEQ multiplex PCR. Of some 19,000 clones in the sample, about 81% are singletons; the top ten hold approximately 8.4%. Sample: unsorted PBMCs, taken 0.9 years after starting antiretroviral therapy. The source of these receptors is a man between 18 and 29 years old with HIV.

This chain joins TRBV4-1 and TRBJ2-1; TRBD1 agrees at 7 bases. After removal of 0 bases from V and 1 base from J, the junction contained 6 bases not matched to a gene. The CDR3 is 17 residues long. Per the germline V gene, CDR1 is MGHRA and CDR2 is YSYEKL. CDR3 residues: CASSQDTRQGSYNEQFF. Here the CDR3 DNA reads TGCGCCAGCAGCCAAGATACAAGACAGGGTTCCTACAATGAGCAGTTCTTC.

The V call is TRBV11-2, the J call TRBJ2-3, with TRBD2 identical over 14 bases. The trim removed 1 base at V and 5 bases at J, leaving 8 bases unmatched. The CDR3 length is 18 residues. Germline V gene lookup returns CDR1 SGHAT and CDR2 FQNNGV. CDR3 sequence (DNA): TGTGCCAGCAGCTTAGCGGGGTTGGGACTAGCGGGGGAAGATACGCAGTATTTT. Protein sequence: CASSLAGLGLAGEDTQYF.

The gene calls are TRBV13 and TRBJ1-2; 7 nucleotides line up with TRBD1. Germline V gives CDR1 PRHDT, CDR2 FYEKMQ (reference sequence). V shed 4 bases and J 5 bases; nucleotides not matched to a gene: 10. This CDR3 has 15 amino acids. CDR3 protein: CASSYRDRDLYGYTF. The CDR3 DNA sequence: TGTGCCAGCAGCTACCGGGACAGAGACTTATATGGCTACACCTTC.

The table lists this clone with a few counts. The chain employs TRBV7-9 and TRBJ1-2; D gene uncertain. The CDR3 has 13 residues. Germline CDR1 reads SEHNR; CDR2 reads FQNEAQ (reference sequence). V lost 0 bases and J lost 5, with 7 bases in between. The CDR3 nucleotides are TGTGCCAGCAGCTTAGCGGAGGAATATGGCTACACCTTC. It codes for CASSLAEEYGYTF.

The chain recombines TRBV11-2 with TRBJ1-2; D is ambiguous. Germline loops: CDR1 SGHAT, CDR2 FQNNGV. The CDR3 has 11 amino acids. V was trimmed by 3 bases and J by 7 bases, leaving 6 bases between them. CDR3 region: CASSFRSGYTF. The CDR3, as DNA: TGTGCCAGCAGCTTTCGGTCTGGCTACACCTTC.

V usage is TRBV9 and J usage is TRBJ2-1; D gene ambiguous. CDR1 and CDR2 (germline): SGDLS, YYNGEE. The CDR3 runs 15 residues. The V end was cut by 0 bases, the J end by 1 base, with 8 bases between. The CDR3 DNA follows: TGTGCCAGCAGCGTAGTCGGTTCTTCCTACAATGAGCAGTTCTTC. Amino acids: CASSVVGSSYNEQFF.

Here the CDR3 reads CASSYSLKGYNTEAFF. Here the CDR3 DNA reads TGTGCCAGCAGTTACTCCTTAAAGGGCTACAACACTGAAGCTTTCTTT. This chain uses TRBV6-5 with TRBJ1-1; D is undetermined. Germline V gene sequence: CDR1 MNHEY, CDR2 SVGAGI. The CDR3 has 16 residues. Trimming stripped 0 bases from V and 2 bases from J, with 13 bases between.

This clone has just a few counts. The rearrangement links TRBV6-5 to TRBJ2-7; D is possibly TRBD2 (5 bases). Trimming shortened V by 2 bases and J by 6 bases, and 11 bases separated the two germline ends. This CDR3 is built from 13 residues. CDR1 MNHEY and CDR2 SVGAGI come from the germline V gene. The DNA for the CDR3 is TGTGCCAGCAGTTACGTTCGGGGTGGCGAGCAGTACTTC. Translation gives CASSYVRGGEQYF.

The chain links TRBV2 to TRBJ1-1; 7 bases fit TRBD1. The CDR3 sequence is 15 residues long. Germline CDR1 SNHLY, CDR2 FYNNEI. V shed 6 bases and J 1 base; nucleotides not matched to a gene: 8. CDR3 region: CASRAEGAANTEAFF. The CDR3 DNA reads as TGTGCCAGCAGGGCTGAGGGGGCCGCGAACACTGAAGCTTTCTTT.

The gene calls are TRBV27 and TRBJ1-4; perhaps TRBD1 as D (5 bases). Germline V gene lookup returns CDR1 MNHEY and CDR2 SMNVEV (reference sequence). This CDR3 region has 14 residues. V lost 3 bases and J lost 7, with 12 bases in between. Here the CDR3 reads CASSFWGEGEKLFF. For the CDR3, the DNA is TGTGCCAGCAGTTTTTGGGGGGAAGGTGAAAAACTGTTTTTT.

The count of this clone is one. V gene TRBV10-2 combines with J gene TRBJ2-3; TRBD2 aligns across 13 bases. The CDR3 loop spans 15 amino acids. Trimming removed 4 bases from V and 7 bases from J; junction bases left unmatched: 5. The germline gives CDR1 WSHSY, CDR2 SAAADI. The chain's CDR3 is CASSGTSGGVNTQYF. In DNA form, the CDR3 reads TGCGCCAGCAGTGGAACTAGCGGGGGGGTCAATACGCAGTATTTT.

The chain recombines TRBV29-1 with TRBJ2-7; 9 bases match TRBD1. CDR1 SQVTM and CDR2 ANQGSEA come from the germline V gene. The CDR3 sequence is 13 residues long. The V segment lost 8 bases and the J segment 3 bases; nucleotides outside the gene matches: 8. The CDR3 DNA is TGCAGCATACGGACAGGGGAGGACTACGAGCAGTACTTC. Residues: CSIRTGEDYEQYF.

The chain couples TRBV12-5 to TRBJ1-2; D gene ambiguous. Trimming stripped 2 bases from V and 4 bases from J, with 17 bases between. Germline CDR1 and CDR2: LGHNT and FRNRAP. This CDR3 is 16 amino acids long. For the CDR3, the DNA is TGTGCTAGTGGTTTGTCCCGCCGGGATCTACTCTATGGCTACACCTTC. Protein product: CASGLSRRDLLYGYTF.

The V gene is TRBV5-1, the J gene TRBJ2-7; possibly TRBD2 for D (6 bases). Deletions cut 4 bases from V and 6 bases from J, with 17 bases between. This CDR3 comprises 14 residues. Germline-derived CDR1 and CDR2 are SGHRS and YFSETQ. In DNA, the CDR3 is TGCGCCAGCAGCCCAATGGGGAGGACGGGCGAGCAGTACTTC. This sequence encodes CASSPMGRTGEQYF.

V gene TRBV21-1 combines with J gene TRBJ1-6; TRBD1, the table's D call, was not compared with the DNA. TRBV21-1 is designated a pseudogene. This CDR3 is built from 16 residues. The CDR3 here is CASRDGQGADNSPLHF. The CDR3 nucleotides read TGTGCCAGCAGAGATGGACAGGGGGCGGATAATTCACCCCTCCACTTT.

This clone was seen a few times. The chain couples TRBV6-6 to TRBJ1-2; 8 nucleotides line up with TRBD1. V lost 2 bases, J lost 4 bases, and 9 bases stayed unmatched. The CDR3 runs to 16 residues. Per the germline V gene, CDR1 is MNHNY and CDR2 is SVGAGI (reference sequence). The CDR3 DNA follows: TGTGCCAGCAGTTACGATGTACAGGGGGAAGCCTATGGCTACACCTTC. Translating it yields CASSYDVQGEAYGYTF.

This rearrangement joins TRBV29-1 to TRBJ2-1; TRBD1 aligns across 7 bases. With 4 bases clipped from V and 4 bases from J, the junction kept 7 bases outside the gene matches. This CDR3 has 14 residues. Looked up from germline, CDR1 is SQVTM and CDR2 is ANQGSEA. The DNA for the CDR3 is TGCAGCGTTGTAGGGGGCGGAGAGTACAATGAGCAGTTCTTC. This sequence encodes CSVVGGGEYNEQFF.

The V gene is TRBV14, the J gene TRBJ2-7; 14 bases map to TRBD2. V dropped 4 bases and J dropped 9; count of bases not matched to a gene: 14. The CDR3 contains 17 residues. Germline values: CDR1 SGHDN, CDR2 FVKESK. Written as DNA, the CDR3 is TGTGCCAGCAGCCCCCGGACTAGCGGGGGGTCTCGGGGAGCGCAGTACTTC. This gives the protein CASSPRTSGGSRGAQYF. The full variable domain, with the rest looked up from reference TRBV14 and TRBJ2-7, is EAGVTQFPSHSVIEKGQTVTLRCDPISGHDNLYWYRRVMGKEIKFLLHFVKESKQDESGMPNNRFLAERTGGTYSTLKVQPAELEDSGVYFCASSPRTSGGSRGAQYFGPGTRLTVT.

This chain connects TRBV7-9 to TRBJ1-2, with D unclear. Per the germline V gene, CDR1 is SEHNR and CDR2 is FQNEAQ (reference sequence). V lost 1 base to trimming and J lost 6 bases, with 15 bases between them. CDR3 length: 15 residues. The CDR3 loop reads CASSLGREKFNGYTF. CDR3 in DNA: TGTGCCAGCAGCTTAGGGCGGGAAAAGTTCAATGGCTACACCTTC.